One and the same sample provided the 10 T cell receptor beta chains below, sequenced in a study of shared clonotypes between healthy human individuals. Some clones are missing from TCRdb's copy, which holds only in-frame ones; the method was immunoSEQ multiplex PCR. The data contain 2 million to 2.5 million clones, 90% to 96% of them seen just once; the ten biggest clones take up more than 0.1%. Sequencing was done on a sample of naive CD4+ T cells sorted from blood. The subset is: CD45RA+ positively selected. The receptors derive from a man aged 18 to 29 in good health.

J is TRBJ1-6 and V is TRBV4-3, with 9 bases fitting TRBD1. This CDR3 spans 14 amino acids. Germline V gene sequence: CDR1 LGHNA, CDR2 YSLEER. With 2 bases clipped from V and 8 bases from J, the junction kept 1 base outside the gene matches. The CDR3 loop is CASSQRQGDSPLHF. CDR3 sequence (DNA): TGCGCCAGCAGCCAAAGACAGGGGGATTCACCCCTCCACTTT.

In this sample, this clone turned up once. The chain uses TRBV29-1 and TRBJ1-1; tentative D call: TRBD1 (5 bases). Trimming stripped 4 bases from V and 1 base from J, with 13 bases between. This CDR3 region has 14 residues. Per the germline V gene, CDR1 is SQVTM and CDR2 is ANQGSEA. In DNA form, the CDR3 reads TGCAGCGTTGCACTCGGGGGGACGAACACTGAAGCTTTCTTT. It codes for CSVALGGTNTEAFF. The full variable domain, with the rest looked up from reference TRBV29-1 and TRBJ1-1, is SAVISQKPSRDICQRGTSLTIQCQVDSQVTMMFWYRQQPGQSLTLIATANQGSEATYESGFVIDKFPISRPNLTFSTLTVSNMSPEDSSIYLCSVALGGTNTEAFFGQGTRLTVV.

The gene calls are TRBV29-1 and TRBJ2-5; D possibly matches TRBD1 or TRBD2 (6 bases each). Trimming took off 6 bases at V and 5 bases at J, with 19 bases between the two ends. Germline V gene lookup returns CDR1 SQVTM and CDR2 ANQGSEA. This CDR3 is built from 14 residues. CDR3 in DNA: TGCAGCGTGAGGGTAGCGGTTAGGGGGGAGACCCAGTACTTC. Its protein is CSVRVAVRGETQYF.

The rearrangement uses TRBV6-5 and TRBJ1-4; D may be TRBD1 (6 bases). V was pared by 3 bases and J by 8 bases, with 10 bases between. The CDR3 extends over 13 amino acids. The V gene's germline CDR1 is MNHEY and CDR2 SVGAGI. The CDR3 region is CASSYSGTEKLFF. The CDR3 nucleotides read TGTGCCAGCAGTTATTCCGGGACAGAAAAACTGTTTTTT.

The CDR3 nucleotides read TGTGCCAGTAGTACCGTCCCGACAGTCTATGGCTACACCTTC. Translating it yields CASSTVPTVYGYTF. The V call is TRBV19, the J call TRBJ1-2; maybe TRBD1 (5 bases). Trimming shortened V by 4 bases and J by 4 bases, and 13 bases separated the two germline ends. The CDR3 runs to 14 residues. Germline CDR1 is LNHDA and CDR2 is SQIVND (reference sequence).

This chain uses TRBV4-1 with TRBJ2-7; 9 positions match TRBD1. Germline assignment: CDR1 MGHRA and CDR2 YSYEKL. V trimming: 1 base; J trimming: 5 bases; junction bases outside the gene matches: 6. The CDR3 is 15 amino acids. The CDR3 DNA reads as TGCGCCAGCAGCCAAGGAGGACAGGGGTTCAACGAGCAGTACTTC. Protein product: CASSQGGQGFNEQYF.

The sample holds one count of this clone. The genes are TRBV5-1 and TRBJ1-1; D might be TRBD1 (5 bases). V was cut by 4 bases and J by 4 bases, with 20 bases left in between. The germline CDR1 and CDR2 sequences are SGHRS and YFSETQ. The CDR3 consists of 16 residues. This chain's CDR3 is CASSPRGVGSGTEAFF. The DNA of the CDR3 is TGCGCCAGCAGCCCCCGGGGGGTGGGGTCGGGCACTGAAGCTTTCTTT. The full variable domain, its missing parts supplied by reference TRBV5-1 and TRBJ1-1, is KAGVTQTPRYLIKTRGQQVTLSCSPISGHRSVSWYQQTPGQGLQFLFEYFSETQRNKGNFPGRFSGRQFSNSRSEMNVSTLELGDSALYLCASSPRGVGSGTEAFFGQGTRLTVV.

The chain uses TRBV5-6 and TRBJ2-1, with no clear D. The CDR3 length is 13 residues. With 2 bases removed from V and 6 bases from J, the gap between germline ends came to 9 bases. Germline CDR1 and CDR2: SGHDT and YYEEEE. CDR3 coding DNA: TGTGCCAGCAGCTTTAGACAAAGCAATGAGCAGTTCTTC. It codes for CASSFRQSNEQFF.

Notes on this clone: Distinct nucleotide sequences in the sample also encode this CDR3. The chain has TRBV28 and TRBJ1-2, with D possibly matching TRBD1 (6 bases). The CDR3 extends over 13 amino acids. Trimming removed 5 bases from V and 4 bases from J, with 11 bases in between. Germline V gives CDR1 MDHEN, CDR2 SYDVKM. The CDR3 sequence: CASSPGTLYGYTF. In nucleotides, the CDR3 is TGTGCCAGCAGTCCTGGGACACTCTATGGCTACACCTTC.

The rearrangement joins TRBV5-1 to TRBJ2-5, with D perhaps matching TRBD2 (6 bases). CDR1 is SGHRS, CDR2 YFSETQ, per germline. Trimming took off 0 bases at V and 9 bases at J, with 9 bases between the two ends. The CDR3 is 12 residues long. The CDR3 protein is CASSLAGEAQYF. The CDR3, as DNA: TGCGCCAGCAGCTTGGCGGGGGAGGCCCAGTACTTC.